Listed below are T cell receptor beta chains from one sample, sequenced in a study of Ad26.COV2.S vaccination and SARS-CoV-2 variants. The table came from immunoSEQ multiplex PCR; TCRdb's copy has only in-frame clones and leaves some out. The sample shows some 330,000 clones, roughly nine tenths of them seen only once. The sample consisted of peripheral blood, taken in a trial of Ad26.COV2.S vaccine versus placebo. The receptors derive from a person aged 18-60 years who received the Ad26.COV2.S COVID-19 vaccine or a placebo. CDR3s include the opening cysteine and the closing phenylalanine or tryptophan. Fields, in order: V gene, CDR3 length, D gene, J gene, clone size, CDR3 DNA, CDR3 protein. The D gene is left open where the match is weak. Clone size is stated in some rows and not others, as once, few, many or a class when expanded.

>TRBV28|14|TRBD2|TRBJ2-1|.
TGTGCCAGCAGGCGCGGGGGGGCTTACAATGAGCAGTTCTTC
CASRRGGAYNEQFF
>TRBV18|16|.|TRBJ1-4|once
TGTGCCAGCTCACCTTTACAGGGTGCAACTAATGAAAAACTGTTTTTT
CASSPLQGATNEKLFF
>TRBV7-2|13|TRBD2|TRBJ2-2|.
TGTGCCAGCAGCTTAGAGCGGGGCCGTGAGCTGTTTTTT
CASSLERGRELFF
>TRBV29-1|17|TRBD1|TRBJ2-2|once
TGCAGCGTTGGATATACGGGGACAGCCGGGTACACCGGGGAGCTGTTTTTT
CSVGYTGTAGYTGELFF
>TRBV4-3|19|TRBD2|TRBJ2-2|.
TGCGCCAGCAGCCCGGGCGGACTAGCGGGAGGGCATGAAGCCGGGGAGCTGTTTTTT
CASSPGGLAGGHEAGELFF
>TRBV15|14|TRBD1|TRBJ1-2|once
TGTGCCACCAGCAGACAGGGGACAGGCTATGGCTACACCTTC
CATSRQGTGYGYTF
>TRBV5-8|14|.|TRBJ1-6|.
TGTGCCAGCAGCTTTAGGGGAAATAATTCACCCCTCCACTTT
CASSFRGNNSPLHF
>TRBV7-2|14|.|TRBJ2-5|few
TGTGCCAGCAGCTTAGGAGGCCCACAAGAGACCCAGTACTTC
CASSLGGPQETQYF
>TRBV13|16|.|TRBJ2-2|.
TGTGCCAGCAGCCCCCGGGGGGCCTCAGGCGCCGGGGAGCTGTTTTTT
CASSPRGASGAGELFF
>TRBV5-6|13|.|TRBJ2-7|.
TGTGCCAGCAACTTGGGGGACTCCTACGAGCAGTACTTC
CASNLGDSYEQYF
>TRBV27|15|.|TRBJ2-1|.
TGTGCCAGCAGTTTAGGGTCGAGCTCCTACAATGAGCAGTTCTTC
CASSLGSSSYNEQFF
>TRBV5-1|14|TRBD1|TRBJ2-1|.
TGCGCCAGCAGCTTGATGGACAGGTACAATGAGCAGTTCTTC
CASSLMDRYNEQFF
>TRBV3-1/TRBV3-2|16|.|TRBJ2-1|.
TGTGCCAGCAGCCCAAGTAGGGGGTATCCTAACAATGAGCAGTTCTTC
CASSPSRGYPNNEQFF
>TRBV30|14|.|TRBJ2-1|.
TGTGCCTGGGAGGCAGTAGGGGTGTACAATGAGCAGTTCTTC
CAWEAVGVYNEQFF
>TRBV25-1|16|.|TRBJ2-5|.
TGTGCCAGCAGTGAGGGGAAGAAGGCAGGGGAAGAGACCCAGTACTTC
CASSEGKKAGEETQYF
>TRBV4-3|21|TRBD1|TRBJ1-6|.
TGCGCCAGCAGCCAAGATGAGAGGGGGCAGTTAGGTGCCTCCTATAATTCACCCCTCCACTTT
CASSQDERGQLGASYNSPLHF
>TRBV5-1|13|.|TRBJ1-1|.
TGCGCCAGCAGCCAATCGGTTGGCACTGAAGCTTTCTTT
CASSQSVGTEAFF
>TRBV28|19|TRBD2|TRBJ2-1|few
TGTGCCAGCAGGGACCCGGGACTAGCGGGGGCTAGCTCCTACAATGAGCAGTTCTTC
CASRDPGLAGASSYNEQFF
>TRBV4-1|13|.|TRBJ1-2|.
TGCGCCAGCAGCCAAGTGACAGACTATGGCTACACCTTC
CASSQVTDYGYTF
>TRBV10-2|13|.|TRBJ1-1|.
TGCGCCAGCAGTGAGAATAGGGGACGAGAAGCTTTCTTT
CASSENRGREAFF
>TRBV2|13|.|TRBJ1-3|.
TGTGCCAGCAGAAACAGGGAAGGAAACACCATATATTTT
CASRNREGNTIYF
>TRBV5-4|15|.|TRBJ2-1|.
TGTGCCAGCAGATCCGACCGGGGCTCCTACAATGAGCAGTTCTTC
CASRSDRGSYNEQFF
>TRBV19|15|.|TRBJ2-1|.
TGTGCCAGTAGTATTGGGTGGCCCCGGAACAATGAGCAGTTCTTC
CASSIGWPRNNEQFF
>TRBV12-3/TRBV12-4|12|TRBD1|TRBJ1-2|.
TGTGCCAGCGTAAGACAGGGCTATGGCTACACCTTC
CASVRQGYGYTF
>TRBV3-1/TRBV3-2|15|TRBD1|TRBJ1-5|.
TGTGCCAGCAGCCAAAGGGGGCACGGCAATCAGCCCCAGCATTTT
CASSQRGHGNQPQHF
>TRBV18|12|.|TRBJ2-1|.
TGTGCCAGCTCACCGTCCTACAATGAGCAGTTCTTC
CASSPSYNEQFF
>TRBV2|16|TRBD1|TRBJ1-1|.
TGTGCCAGCAGAGTAGCTATCGGACAGGTCAACACTGAAGCTTTCTTT
CASRVAIGQVNTEAFF
>TRBV6-5|13|.|TRBJ1-5|.
TGTGCCAGCAGCAGAGGCCCCGTCCAGCCCCAGCATTTT
CASSRGPVQPQHF
>TRBV7-3|14|.|TRBJ1-1|.
TGTGCCAGCAGCTTACTCGGGAGGAACACTGAAGCTTTCTTT
CASSLLGRNTEAFF